Many counts were recorded for the clone carrying this T cell receptor (beta chain). What it recognizes is unknown. The data stem from a study of T cell repertoires in cytomegalovirus infection. About the research overall: Through public TCR beta signatures, both CMV infection and matching HLA type were indicated.

Whole-study findings and limits: Adding up the frequency of public TCR beta families identified people who carried CMV plus the relevant HLA.

The CDR3 totals 15 residues. Trimming left V 5 bases short and J 0 bases short, with 12 bases between. CDR1 is SEHNR and CDR2 is FQNEAQ in the germline V gene (reference sequence). TCRdb independently ran MiXCR on the reads; one entry per CDR3 protein. The sample yields 250,000 or so distinct CDR3 sequences, less than 9.5% seen once. The material sequenced was PBMCs. This chain uses TRBV7-9 with TRBJ2-3; D ambiguous. The origin of this receptor is a human donor in good health (CMV status not recorded). Some clones in this sample may be carry-over from other donors' samples. The CDR3 reads CASSVQLTSTDTQYF. The CDR3 DNA sequence: TGTGCCAGCAGCGTGCAGTTAACCAGCACAGATACGCAGTATTTT.